The present T cell receptor beta chain was sequenced within a study of patients and donors after allogeneic stem cell transplantation. This clonotype has only a few counts. Germline loops: CDR1 ENHRY, CDR2 SYGVKD. V lost 5 bases, J lost 3 bases, and 10 bases stayed unmatched. The CDR3 spans 15 residues. TCRdb re-called the RT-PCR reads through MiXCR, storing one row per CDR3 protein. The data contain hundreds of thousands of distinct CDR3 sequences, roughly 17% of them seen just once; the ten biggest clones take up about 7%. Sequencing used blood, either unsorted or a sorted T cell fraction (not recorded which). This sequence joins TRBV10-3 and TRBJ2-7; 7 positions agree with TRBD1. The clonotype was recovered from a human donor who was either an allogeneic HSCT recipient or a stem cell or donor lymphocyte infusion donor (not recorded which). It is not recorded whose cells these are; they may come from a transplant donor. The CDR3 spells CAISKGQTLLYEQYF. The CDR3, as DNA: TGTGCCATCAGTAAGGGACAGACCCTCCTCTACGAGCAGTACTTC.